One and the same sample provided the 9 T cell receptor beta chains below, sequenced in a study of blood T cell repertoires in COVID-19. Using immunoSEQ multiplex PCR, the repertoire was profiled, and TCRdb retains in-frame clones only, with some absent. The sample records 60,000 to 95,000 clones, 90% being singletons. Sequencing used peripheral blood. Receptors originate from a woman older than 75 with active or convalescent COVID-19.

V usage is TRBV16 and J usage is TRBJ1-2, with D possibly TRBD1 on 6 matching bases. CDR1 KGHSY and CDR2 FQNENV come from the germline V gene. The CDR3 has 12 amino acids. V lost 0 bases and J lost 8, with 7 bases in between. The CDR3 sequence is CASSQSTGGYTF. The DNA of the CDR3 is TGTGCCAGCAGCCAATCCACAGGGGGCTACACCTTC.

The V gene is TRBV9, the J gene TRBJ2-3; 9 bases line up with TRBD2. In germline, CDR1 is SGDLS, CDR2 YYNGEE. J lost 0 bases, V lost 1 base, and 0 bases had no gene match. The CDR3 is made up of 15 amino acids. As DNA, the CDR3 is TGTGCCAGCAGCGTACTAGCGGGGAGCACAGATACGCAGTATTTT. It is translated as CASSVLAGSTDTQYF. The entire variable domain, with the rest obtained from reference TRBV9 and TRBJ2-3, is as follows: DSGVTQTPKHLITATGQRVTLRCSPRSGDLSVYWYQQSLDQGLQFLIQYYNGEERAKGNILERFSAQQFPDLHSELNLSSLELGDSALYFCASSVLAGSTDTQYFGPGTRLTVL.

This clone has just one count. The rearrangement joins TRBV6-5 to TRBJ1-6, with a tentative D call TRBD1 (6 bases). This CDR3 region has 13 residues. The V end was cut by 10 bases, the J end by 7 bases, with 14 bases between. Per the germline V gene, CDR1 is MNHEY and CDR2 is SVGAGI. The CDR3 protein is CATGGRGNSPLHF. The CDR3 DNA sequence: TGTGCCACCGGGGGGCGGGGGAATTCACCCCTCCACTTT.

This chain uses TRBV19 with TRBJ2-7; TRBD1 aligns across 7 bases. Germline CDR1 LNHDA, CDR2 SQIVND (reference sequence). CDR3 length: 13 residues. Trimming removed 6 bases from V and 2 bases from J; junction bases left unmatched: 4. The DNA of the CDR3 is TGTGCCAGTAGCTTAACAGGGGCCTACGAGCAGTACTTC. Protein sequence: CASSLTGAYEQYF.

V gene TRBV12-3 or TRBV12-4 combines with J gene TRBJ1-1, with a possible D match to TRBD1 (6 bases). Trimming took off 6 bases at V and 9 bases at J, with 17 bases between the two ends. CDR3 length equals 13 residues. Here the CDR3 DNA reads TGTGCCAGCAGGCCGGGACACGAACCTAAAGCTTTCTTT. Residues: CASRPGHEPKAFF.

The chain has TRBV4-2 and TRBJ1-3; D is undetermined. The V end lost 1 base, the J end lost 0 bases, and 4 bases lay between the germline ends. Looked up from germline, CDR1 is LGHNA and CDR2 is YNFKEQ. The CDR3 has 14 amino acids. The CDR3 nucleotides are TGTGCCAGCAGCCAAGCTCGCTCTGGAAACACCATATATTTT. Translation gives CASSQARSGNTIYF.

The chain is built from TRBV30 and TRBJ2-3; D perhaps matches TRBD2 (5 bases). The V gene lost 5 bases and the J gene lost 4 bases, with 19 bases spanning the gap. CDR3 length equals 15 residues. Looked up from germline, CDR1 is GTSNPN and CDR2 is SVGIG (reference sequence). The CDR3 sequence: CAWGQIGMGSDTQYF. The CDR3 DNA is TGTGCCTGGGGGCAAATCGGGATGGGGTCAGATACGCAGTATTTT.

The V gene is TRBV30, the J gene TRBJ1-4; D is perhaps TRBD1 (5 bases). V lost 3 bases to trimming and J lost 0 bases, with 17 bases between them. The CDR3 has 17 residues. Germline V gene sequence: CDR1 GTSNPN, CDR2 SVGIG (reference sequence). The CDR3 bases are TGTGCCTGGAGGTATTGGGGGGTTCGGACAACTAATGAAAAACTGTTTTTT. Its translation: CAWRYWGVRTTNEKLFF.

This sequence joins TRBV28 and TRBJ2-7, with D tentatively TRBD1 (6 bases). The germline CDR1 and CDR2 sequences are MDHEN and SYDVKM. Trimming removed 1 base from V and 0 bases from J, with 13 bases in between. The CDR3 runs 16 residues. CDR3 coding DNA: TGTGCCAGCAGTTTATCAGGGGCCGCGATCTCCTACGAGCAGTACTTC. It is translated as CASSLSGAAISYEQYF.